The 15 T cell receptor beta chains in this list originate from one sample, sequenced in a study of tumor-infiltrating lymphocytes in localized non-small cell lung cancer. Produced via immunoSEQ multiplex PCR; TCRdb's table is partial and in-frame only. The sample consists of 15,000 to 20,000 clones, more than 60% of them appearing once. Sequencing was performed on lung tumor tissue. The receptors were sampled from a human donor with non-small cell lung cancer.

The chain couples TRBV6-5 to TRBJ1-4; unclear D gene. The CDR3 covers 12 residues. Trimming left V 6 bases short and J 11 bases short, with 13 bases between. Looked up from germline, CDR1 is MNHEY and CDR2 is SVGAGI. The CDR3 here is CASSPDRSKLFF. Written as DNA, the CDR3 is TGTGCCAGCAGCCCGGACCGCAGTAAACTGTTTTTT.

This chain uses TRBV6-6 with TRBJ2-5; D is unresolved. The CDR3 length is 14 residues. V dropped 2 bases and J dropped 2 bases, with 9 bases sitting between them. Germline V CDR1 and CDR2: MNHNY, SVGAGI (reference sequence). Here the CDR3 reads CASSYGLRQETQYF. DNA of the CDR3: TGTGCCAGCAGTTACGGCCTGAGGCAAGAGACCCAGTACTTC.

The chain couples TRBV9 to TRBJ2-5; D uncertain. The J call may be wrong; the DNA end is better matched by TRBJ2-7. CDR1 is SGDLS and CDR2 is YYNGEE in the germline V gene. There are 11 residues in the CDR3. CDR3 coding DNA: TGTGCCAGCAGCGAGGGTTACGAGCAGTACTTC. This translates into CASSEGYEQYF.

The chain is built from TRBV5-4 and TRBJ2-2, with D uncertain. V lost 2 bases to trimming and J lost 5 bases, with 10 bases between them. The CDR3 consists of 14 residues. The V gene's germline CDR1 is SGHNT and CDR2 YYREEE (reference sequence). In DNA form, the CDR3 reads TGTGCCAGCAGCTTTGACCAAGGGACCGGGGAGCTGTTTTTT. It encodes CASSFDQGTGELFF.

This chain uses TRBV28 with TRBJ1-5, with a weak D call TRBD1 (6 bases). The V end was cut by 7 bases, the J end by 8 bases, with 15 bases between. CDR3 length: 13 residues. The germline V gene has CDR1 MDHEN and CDR2 SYDVKM. The CDR3 loop reads CASIRGGFEPQHF. In DNA form, the CDR3 reads TGTGCCAGCATCCGAGGGGGATTTGAGCCCCAGCATTTT.

The genes are TRBV4-2 and TRBJ2-7; no firm D call. CDR1 is LGHNA, CDR2 YNFKEQ, per germline. This CDR3 region has 14 residues. V was cut by 7 bases and J by 3 bases, with 16 bases left in between. Here the CDR3 reads CASNPGLAHYEQYF. Written as DNA, the CDR3 is TGTGCCAGCAACCCTGGGCTGGCACACTACGAGCAGTACTTC.

V gene TRBV19 combines with J gene TRBJ2-1; D remains unclear. The germline V gene has CDR1 LNHDA and CDR2 SQIVND (reference sequence). The germline V and J ends were trimmed by 5 bases and 6 bases, with 5 bases remaining between them. The CDR3 consists of 11 residues. CDR3 DNA: TGTGCCAGTAGTTCGGCCAATGAGCAGTTCTTC. Translated: CASSSANEQFF.

The chain couples TRBV10-1 to TRBJ1-6; 7 nucleotides agree with TRBD1. The germline gives CDR1 WNHNN, CDR2 SYGVQD (reference sequence). The CDR3 loop spans 14 amino acids. With 5 bases clipped from V and 8 bases from J, the junction kept 6 bases outside the gene matches. The CDR3 sequence is CASSPDRKDSPLHF. The CDR3 DNA is TGCGCCAGCAGTCCGGACAGGAAGGATTCACCCCTCCACTTT.

The genes are TRBV10-1 and TRBJ1-4; D gene uncertain. The CDR3 spans 14 residues. Looked up from germline, CDR1 is WNHNN and CDR2 is SYGVQD (reference sequence). The V end lost 5 bases, the J end lost 6 bases, and 13 bases lay between the germline ends. The CDR3 bases are TGCGCCAGCAGTACCCGAAAACAACATGAAAAACTGTTTTTT. Translating gives CASSTRKQHEKLFF.

This sequence joins TRBV18 and TRBJ2-2; D possibly corresponds to TRBD2 (5 bases). The CDR3 runs 14 residues. In germline, CDR1 is KGHSH, CDR2 LQKENI. V was trimmed by 2 bases and J by 1 base, leaving 5 bases between them. The CDR3 sequence: CASSPGLNTGELFF. Here the CDR3 DNA reads TGTGCCAGCTCACCAGGACTGAACACCGGGGAGCTGTTTTTT.

This clone showed up just a few times. The chain employs TRBV5-1 and TRBJ2-1; tentative D call: TRBD1 (6 bases). V lost 1 base and J 0 bases, leaving 8 bases between the germline ends. The CDR3 loop spans 15 amino acids. Germline loops: CDR1 SGHRS, CDR2 YFSETQ. CDR3 bases: TGCGCCAGCAGCTTGACAGGGACCTCCTACAATGAGCAGTTCTTC. Translated, it gives CASSLTGTSYNEQFF.

This clone was recorded a few times. The rearrangement uses TRBV30 and TRBJ2-7; 7 bases are shared with TRBD1. From germline, CDR1 is GTSNPN and CDR2 SVGIG (reference sequence). Germline trimming cut 1 base from V and 1 base from J; bases unmatched to any gene: 1. The CDR3 contains 13 residues. In nucleotides, the CDR3 is TGTGCCTGGAGTGGACAGGGATCCTACGAGCAGTACTTC. Protein product: CAWSGQGSYEQYF.

The CDR3, as DNA: TGTGCCACCAGCAGAGTACCCTCTGGGGACTACGAGCAGTACTTC. This sequence encodes CATSRVPSGDYEQYF. The chain uses TRBV15 and TRBJ2-7; the D is unclear. The CDR3 is 15 residues long. V was trimmed by 1 base and J by 3 bases, leaving 13 bases between them. The germline V gene has CDR1 LNHNV and CDR2 YYDKDF (reference sequence). Full variable domain (remainder filled in from reference TRBV15 and TRBJ2-7): DAMVIQNPRYQVTQFGKPVTLSCSQTLNHNVMYWYQQKSSQAPKLLFHYYDKDFNNEADTPDNFQSRRPNTSFCFLDIRSPGLGDTAMYLCATSRVPSGDYEQYFGPGTRLTVT.

The chain is built from TRBV10-3 and TRBJ2-3; 12 nucleotides agree with TRBD1. There are 15 residues in the CDR3. The germline gives CDR1 ENHRY, CDR2 SYGVKD. J gave up 2 bases and V 6 bases, and 3 bases lay outside the gene matches. CDR3 region: CAISKGQGATDTQYF. The CDR3 DNA reads TGTGCCATCAGCAAGGGACAGGGGGCCACAGATACGCAGTATTTT.

This chain connects TRBV2 to TRBJ2-7; 10 positions match TRBD1. V lost 5 bases, J lost 2 bases, and 9 bases stayed unmatched. Germline CDR1 and CDR2: SNHLY and FYNNEI. The CDR3 extends over 16 amino acids. This CDR3 reads CASSLARTGGTYEQYF. The CDR3 DNA reads as TGTGCCAGCAGTTTGGCTCGGACAGGGGGGACCTACGAGCAGTACTTC.